This record looks at one T cell receptor beta chain sequence and its context. Some clones are missing from TCRdb's copy, which holds only in-frame ones; the method was immunoSEQ multiplex PCR. Of roughly 14,000 clones listed, 85% to 90% are singletons. The germline gives CDR1 GTSNPN, CDR2 SVGIG (reference sequence). The V and J ends lost 3 bases and 3 bases respectively, with 9 bases between them. This CDR3 is built from 12 residues. The data belong to a study of technical replicates of blood from several donors. Sequences were obtained from PBMCs. The rearrangement links TRBV30 to TRBJ2-7; D call uncertain. The receptor's source is a human donor in good health. The CDR3 is CAWSANLYEQYF. Written as DNA, the CDR3 is TGTGCCTGGAGCGCGAATCTCTACGAGCAGTACTTC.